The 20 T cell receptor beta chains given below trace back to one sample, sequenced in a study of blood T cell repertoires in COVID-19. Libraries were prepared by immunoSEQ multiplex PCR; TCRdb keeps only in-frame clonotypes and omits some of them. The repertoire holds approximately 230,000 clones, with about nine tenths as singletons. Sequenced sample: PBMCs or T cells enriched from blood (not recorded which). The receptors derive from a man aged 18 to 35 who had recovered from COVID-19.

This clone appeared once. This sequence joins TRBV4-1 and TRBJ2-3; no firm D call. The CDR3 is made up of 15 amino acids. The V gene's germline CDR1 is MGHRA and CDR2 YSYEKL. The V gene lost 4 bases and the J gene lost 0 bases, with 11 bases spanning the gap. The CDR3 nucleotides read TGCGCCAGCAGCCCTCAGGTTGCGAGCACAGATACGCAGTATTTT. This gives the protein CASSPQVASTDTQYF.

The J gene is TRBJ1-1, the V gene TRBV5-6, with D hard to call. Trimming cost V 3 bases and J 0 bases, with 12 bases left between them. The CDR3 covers 15 residues. CDR1 is SGHDT, CDR2 YYEEEE, per germline. CDR3 in amino acids: CASSSPEPVNTEAFF. DNA for the CDR3: TGTGCCAGCAGCTCCCCCGAGCCCGTGAACACTGAAGCTTTCTTT.

The CDR3 region is CASSYYHGANEKLFF. DNA for the CDR3: TGTGCCAGCAGTTACTATCACGGGGCTAATGAAAAACTGTTTTTT. The rearrangement uses TRBV6-5 and TRBJ1-4; D remains ambiguous. The germline V and J ends were trimmed by 1 base and 3 bases, with 9 bases remaining between them. This CDR3 comprises 15 residues. Per the germline V gene, CDR1 is MNHEY and CDR2 is SVGAGI.

The chain joins TRBV4-1 to TRBJ1-5, with no clear D. CDR1 and CDR2 (germline): MGHRA, YSYEKL. The CDR3 is made up of 13 amino acids. V shed 4 bases and J shed 5 bases, with 9 bases lying between them. DNA of the CDR3: TGCGCCAGCAGCCCAACGAGGGATCAGCCCCAGCATTTT. This translates into CASSPTRDQPQHF.

The chain joins TRBV18 to TRBJ1-3; tentative D call: TRBD1 (5 bases). The germline V gene has CDR1 KGHSH and CDR2 LQKENI. V was shortened by 5 bases and J by 0 bases, with 17 bases between the two germline ends. The CDR3 spans 17 residues. CDR3: CASSGDRNKISGNTIYF. CDR3 nucleotides: TGTGCCAGCTCAGGAGACAGAAACAAAATCTCTGGAAACACCATATATTTT.

The genes are TRBV29-1 and TRBJ2-3; 13 positions agree with TRBD2. The ends lost 1 base at V and 4 bases at J; junction bases unmatched: 8. The CDR3 loop spans 17 amino acids. The germline CDR1 and CDR2 sequences are SQVTM and ANQGSEA. The CDR3 protein is CSVEVSRTSGSPDTQYF. CDR3 coding DNA: TGCAGCGTTGAAGTTTCGAGGACTAGCGGGAGCCCAGATACGCAGTATTTT.

The rearrangement joins TRBV2 to TRBJ2-1, with 12 bases lining up with TRBD2. Germline V lookup: CDR1 SNHLY, CDR2 FYNNEI. The CDR3 is made up of 15 amino acids. J gave up 9 bases and V 4 bases, and 7 bases lay outside the gene matches. This CDR3 reads CASSVLAGGSGEQFF. As DNA, the CDR3 is TGTGCCAGCAGTGTGCTAGCGGGAGGGTCGGGTGAGCAGTTCTTC.

The V and J genes are TRBV2 and TRBJ2-1, with a weak D call TRBD2 (6 bases). The CDR3 loop spans 13 amino acids. V was clipped by 6 bases and J by 4 bases, with 10 bases between them. CDR1 SNHLY and CDR2 FYNNEI come from the germline V gene. CDR3 sequence reads: CASSAGTYNEQFF. For the CDR3, the DNA is TGTGCCAGCAGCGCCGGGACTTACAATGAGCAGTTCTTC.

The rearrangement links TRBV3-1 (or the pseudogene TRBV3-2) to TRBJ2-5, with a weak D call TRBD2 (6 bases). CDR3 size: 16 residues. V was clipped by 0 bases and J by 2 bases, with 13 bases between them. The germline V gene has CDR1 LGHDT and CDR2 YNNKEL (reference sequence). CDR3 nucleotide sequence: TGTGCCAGCAGCCAAGATTTTAGCGGCCCGCAAGAGACCCAGTACTTC. It is translated as CASSQDFSGPQETQYF.

The CDR3 loop reads CASTLEDGELFF. The CDR3 DNA reads as TGTGCCAGCACCTTGGAGGATGGGGAGCTGTTTTTT. The V gene is TRBV2, the J gene TRBJ2-2; weak D call: TRBD2 (5 bases). V was cut by 7 bases and J by 8 bases, with 11 bases left in between. CDR1 is SNHLY and CDR2 is FYNNEI in the germline V gene. The CDR3 consists of 12 residues.

This chain connects TRBV18 to TRBJ2-5; 7 bases map to TRBD1. The trim removed 1 base at V and 1 base at J, leaving 12 bases unmatched. The germline gives CDR1 KGHSH, CDR2 LQKENI. The CDR3 consists of 18 residues. The CDR3 protein is CASSPRSNIGQVQETQYF. The CDR3 DNA reads as TGTGCCAGCTCACCACGATCTAATATTGGACAGGTCCAAGAGACCCAGTACTTC. The full variable domain, in which reference TRBV18 and TRBJ2-5 provide the parts outside the CDR3, is NAGVMQNPRHLVRRRGQEARLRCSPMKGHSHVYWYRQLPEEGLKFMVYLQKENIIDESGMPKERFSAEFPKEGPSILRIQQVVRGDSAAYFCASSPRSNIGQVQETQYFGPGTRLLVL.

The chain is built from TRBV19 and TRBJ1-5, with no clear D. CDR3 length: 13 residues. The V end lost 7 bases, the J end lost 2 bases, and 9 bases lay between the germline ends. Germline assignment: CDR1 LNHDA and CDR2 SQIVND (reference sequence). CDR3 coding DNA: TGTGCCAGTATGGCCCGGGGCAATCAGCCCCAGCATTTT. This gives the protein CASMARGNQPQHF.

The rearrangement links TRBV27 to TRBJ1-5; possibly TRBD1 for D (6 bases). CDR3 length: 17 amino acids. Germline-derived CDR1 and CDR2 are MNHEY and SMNVEV (reference sequence). Trimming left V 5 bases short and J 3 bases short, with 20 bases between. The CDR3 loop reads CASSPRGGANDNQPQHF. The CDR3 region has the DNA TGTGCCAGCAGTCCTCGAGGGGGGGCGAACGACAATCAGCCCCAGCATTTT.

The V call is TRBV2, the J call TRBJ1-5; possible D gene TRBD1, 6 bases. CDR1 is SNHLY, CDR2 FYNNEI, per germline. This CDR3 is 15 amino acids long. V was trimmed by 7 bases and J by 0 bases, leaving 13 bases between them. CDR3 amino acids: CASNKQGYSNQPQHF. The DNA for the CDR3 is TGTGCCAGCAATAAACAGGGATATAGCAATCAGCCCCAGCATTTT.

To note about this clone: The same CDR3 can be traced to other DNA sequences in this sample. CDR3 amino acids: CASSLDQGGSSYNSPLHF. The CDR3 DNA is TGTGCCAGCAGCTTAGACCAGGGGGGAAGCTCCTATAATTCACCCCTCCACTTT. This chain uses TRBV11-3 with TRBJ1-6, with 7 bases matching TRBD1. V dropped 0 bases and J dropped 0; count of bases not matched to a gene: 5. CDR3 length equals 18 residues. The germline gives CDR1 SGHNT, CDR2 YENEEA. Full variable domain (outside the CDR3, taken from reference TRBV11-3 and TRBJ1-6): EAGVVQSPRYKIIEKKQPVAFWCNPISGHNTLYWYLQNLGQGPELLIRYENEEAVDDSQLPKDRFSAERLKGVDSTLKIQPAELGDSAVYLCASSLDQGGSSYNSPLHFGNGTRLTVT.

This rearrangement joins TRBV6-5 to TRBJ2-7; 7 positions agree with TRBD2. Trimming at V came to 7 bases and at J to 2 bases, leaving 5 bases not matched to a gene. Germline V gives CDR1 MNHEY, CDR2 SVGAGI. The CDR3 runs to 13 residues. CDR3 loop: CASMSAGPYEQYF. The CDR3 bases are TGTGCCAGCATGTCAGCGGGACCCTACGAGCAGTACTTC.

The V gene is TRBV28, the J gene TRBJ1-2; possibly TRBD1 for D (6 bases). V was clipped by 6 bases and J by 4 bases, with 9 bases between them. The germline V gene encodes CDR1 MDHEN and CDR2 SYDVKM. The CDR3 has 12 residues. The CDR3 reads CASRDSAYGYTF. CDR3 nucleotide sequence: TGTGCCAGCAGGGACAGTGCCTATGGCTACACCTTC.

The chain recombines TRBV5-1 with TRBJ2-3, with TRBD2 matching over 7 bases. The ends lost 2 bases at V and 4 bases at J; junction bases unmatched: 4. Germline-derived CDR1 and CDR2 are SGHRS and YFSETQ. The CDR3 contains 14 residues. CDR3 nucleotide sequence: TGCGCCAGCAGCTTTACCACTAGCGCAGATACGCAGTATTTT. This gives the protein CASSFTTSADTQYF.

The V call is TRBV11-2, the J call TRBJ1-1; D is undetermined. CDR3 length: 14 residues. V was cut by 4 bases and J by 6 bases, with 15 bases left in between. In germline, CDR1 is SGHAT, CDR2 FQNNGV. The CDR3 reads CASSYAGGWAEAFF. Written as DNA, the CDR3 is TGTGCCAGCAGCTATGCGGGAGGGTGGGCTGAAGCTTTCTTT. Drawing the rest from reference TRBV11-2 and TRBJ1-1, the complete variable domain is EAGVAQSPRYKIIEKRQSVAFWCNPISGHATLYWYQQILGQGPKLLIQFQNNGVVDDSQLPKDRFSAERLKGVDSTLKIQPAKLEDSAVYLCASSYAGGWAEAFFGQGTRLTVV.

V and J are TRBV9 and TRBJ2-1; D gene uncertain. Germline CDR1 is SGDLS and CDR2 is YYNGEE. The CDR3 has 13 amino acids. Trimming cost V 3 bases and J 3 bases, with 7 bases left between them. CDR3 DNA sequence: TGTGCCAGCAGCGACTTGTACTACAATGAGCAGTTCTTC. Its translation is CASSDLYYNEQFF.